This T cell receptor (beta chain) is from a study of OX40 agonist ivuxolimab in advanced cancers. Study-level results: Some nonresponders likewise displayed low normalized T-cell clonal expansion.

Patients had blood sampled at baseline and again on cycle 4 day 1 and cycle 7 day 1. With regard to this clone: The antigen is not known.

From germline, CDR1 is SNHLY and CDR2 FYNNEI. This CDR3 region has 14 residues. V was pared by 0 bases and J by 4 bases, with 9 bases between. Generated by immunoSEQ multiplex PCR, the TCRdb table keeps only in-frame clones and is missing some. The sample has around 67,000 clones; 80% to 90% are singletons. The origin of this receptor is an adult with an advanced solid tumor such as melanoma, head and neck, liver or kidney cancer. Source: CD4+ or CD8+ T cells sorted from blood, taken in a trial of the OX40 agonist ivuxolimab. J is TRBJ1-1 and V is TRBV2; D remains unclear. CDR3 region: CASSEALGITEAFF. As DNA, the CDR3 is TGTGCCAGCAGTGAAGCGCTCGGGATCACTGAAGCTTTCTTT. The complete variable domain, with remaining parts taken from reference TRBV2 and TRBJ1-1, reads EPEVTQTPSHQVTQMGQEVILRCVPISNHLYFYWYRQILGQKVEFLVSFYNNEISEKSEIFDDQFSVERPDGSNFTLKIRSTKLEDSAMYFCASSEALGITEAFFGQGTRLTVV.